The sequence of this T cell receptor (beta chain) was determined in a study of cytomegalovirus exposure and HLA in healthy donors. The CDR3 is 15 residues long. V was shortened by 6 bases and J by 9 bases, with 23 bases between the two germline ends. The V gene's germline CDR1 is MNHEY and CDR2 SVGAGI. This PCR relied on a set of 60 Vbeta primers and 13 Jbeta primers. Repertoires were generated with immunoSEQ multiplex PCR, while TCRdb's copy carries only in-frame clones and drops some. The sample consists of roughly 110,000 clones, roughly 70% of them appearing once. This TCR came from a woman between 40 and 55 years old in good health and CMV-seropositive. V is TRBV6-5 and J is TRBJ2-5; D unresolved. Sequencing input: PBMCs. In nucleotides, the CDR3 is TGTGCCAGCAGGGAGAGGTGGCTGGCTTCTTCCCCCCAGTACTTC. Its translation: CASRERWLASSPQYF.